This T cell receptor (beta chain) was captured in a study of cytomegalovirus exposure and HLA in healthy donors. Overall study results and limits: The investigators catalogued 164 TCR beta chains as cytomegalovirus-associated. Excluded: some indistinguishable V segments such as TRBV6-2 and TRBV6-3. In a later analysis, a missense DCLRE1C variant was linked to TCR beta V- and J-gene trimming.

With 60 Vbeta and 13 Jbeta primers, the PCR was carried out. Some clones are missing from TCRdb's copy, which holds only in-frame ones; the method was immunoSEQ multiplex PCR. The sample yields 180,000 or so clones, roughly three quarters seen once. This clone has just a few counts. No antigen is known for it. CDR1 is SGHAT and CDR2 is FQNNGV in the germline V gene. The CDR3 consists of 18 residues. After removal of 0 bases from V and 3 bases from J, the junction contained 5 bases not matched to a gene. The rearrangement uses TRBV11-2 and TRBJ2-6; 10 bases match TRBD1. The specimen sequenced was PBMCs. The receptor was derived from a woman aged 45-60 years in good health and CMV-seronegative. The CDR3 coding sequence is TGTGCCAGCAGCTTAGATGGGGACAGGGGATTTGGGGCCAACGTCCTGACTTTC. Residues: CASSLDGDRGFGANVLTF.